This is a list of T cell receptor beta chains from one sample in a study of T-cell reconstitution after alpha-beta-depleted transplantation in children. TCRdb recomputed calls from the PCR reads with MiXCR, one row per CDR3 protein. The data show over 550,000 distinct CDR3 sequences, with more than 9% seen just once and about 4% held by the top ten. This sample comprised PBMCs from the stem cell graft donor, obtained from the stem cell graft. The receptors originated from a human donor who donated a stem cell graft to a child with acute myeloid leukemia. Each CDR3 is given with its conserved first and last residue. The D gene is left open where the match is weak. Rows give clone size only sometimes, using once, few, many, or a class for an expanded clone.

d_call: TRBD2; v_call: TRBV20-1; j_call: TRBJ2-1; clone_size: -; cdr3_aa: CSARARGPSGRNEQFF; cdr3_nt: TGCAGTGCTAGAGCCCGTGGGCCTAGCGGGAGGAATGAGCAGTTCTTC
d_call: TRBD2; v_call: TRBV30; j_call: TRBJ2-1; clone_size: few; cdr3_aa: CAWASGSYNEQFF; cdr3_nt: TGTGCCTGGGCTAGCGGGAGTTACAATGAGCAGTTCTTC
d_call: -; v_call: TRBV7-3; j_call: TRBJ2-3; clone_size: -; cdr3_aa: CASSLRGDNTDTQYF; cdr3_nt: TGTGCCAGCAGCTTAAGGGGGGACAACACAGATACGCAGTATTTT
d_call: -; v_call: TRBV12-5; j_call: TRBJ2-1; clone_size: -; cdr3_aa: CASGGGESYNEQFF; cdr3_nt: TGTGCTAGTGGTGGGGGAGAGTCCTACAATGAGCAGTTCTTC
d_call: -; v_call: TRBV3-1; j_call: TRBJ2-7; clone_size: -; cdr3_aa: CASRGGTSSSYEQYF; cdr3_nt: TGTGCCAGCAGGGGCGGGACAAGCAGCTCCTACGAGCAGTACTTC
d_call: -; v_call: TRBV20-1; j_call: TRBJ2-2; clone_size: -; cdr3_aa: CSASRSLNTGELFF; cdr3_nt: TGCAGTGCTAGTCGGAGTTTGAACACCGGGGAGCTGTTTTTT
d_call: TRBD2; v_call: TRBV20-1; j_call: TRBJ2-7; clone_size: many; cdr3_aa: CSASTSANEQYF; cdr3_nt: TGCAGTGCTAGTACTAGCGCAAACGAGCAGTACTTC
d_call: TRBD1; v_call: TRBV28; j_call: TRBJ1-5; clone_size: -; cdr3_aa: CASSFLQGVNQPQHF; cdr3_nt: TGTGCCAGCAGTTTCTTACAGGGGGTCAATCAGCCCCAGCATTTT
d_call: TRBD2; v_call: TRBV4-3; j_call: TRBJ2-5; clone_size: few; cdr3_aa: CASSQDLAGGPGVGETQYF; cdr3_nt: TGCGCCAGCAGCCAAGATCTTGCGGGAGGGCCGGGGGTAGGAGAGACCCAGTACTTC
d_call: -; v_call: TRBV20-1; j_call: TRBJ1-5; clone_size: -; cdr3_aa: CSASEDIYSNQPQHF; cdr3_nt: TGCAGTGCTAGCGAGGACATCTATAGCAATCAGCCCCAGCATTTT
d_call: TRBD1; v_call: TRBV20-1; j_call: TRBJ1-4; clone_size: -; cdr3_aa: CSGDREKLFF; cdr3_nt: TGCAGTGGGGACAGGGAAAAACTGTTTTTT
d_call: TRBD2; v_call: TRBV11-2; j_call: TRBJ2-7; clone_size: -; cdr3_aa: CASSLDRSGRWYEQYF; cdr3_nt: TGTGCCAGCAGCTTAGATCGAAGCGGGAGGTGGTACGAGCAGTACTTC
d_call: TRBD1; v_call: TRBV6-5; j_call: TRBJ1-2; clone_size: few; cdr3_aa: CASSLFSGQGPSGYTF; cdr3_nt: TGTGCCAGCAGTTTATTTTCCGGACAGGGTCCCAGTGGCTACACCTTC
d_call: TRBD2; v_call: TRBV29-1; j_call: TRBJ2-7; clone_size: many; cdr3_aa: CSAASGYTYEQYF; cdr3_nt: TGCAGCGCCGCTAGCGGGTATACCTACGAGCAGTACTTC
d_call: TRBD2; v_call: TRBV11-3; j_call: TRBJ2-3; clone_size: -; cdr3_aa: CASSLGGLAGDPDTQYF; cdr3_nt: TGTGCCAGCAGCTTAGGGGGCCTAGCGGGAGACCCAGATACGCAGTATTTT
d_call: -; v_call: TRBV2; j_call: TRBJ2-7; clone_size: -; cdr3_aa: CASSERPRTYEQYF; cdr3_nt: TGTGCCAGCAGTGAGCGGCCAAGGACCTACGAGCAGTACTTC
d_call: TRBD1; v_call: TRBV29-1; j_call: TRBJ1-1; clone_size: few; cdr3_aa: CSVGPDRVSTEAFF; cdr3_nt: TGCAGCGTTGGACCGGACAGGGTGAGCACTGAAGCTTTCTTT
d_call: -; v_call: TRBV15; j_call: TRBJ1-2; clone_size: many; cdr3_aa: CATSRELQVYGYTF; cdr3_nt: TGTGCCACCAGCAGAGAATTGCAGGTGTATGGCTACACCTTC
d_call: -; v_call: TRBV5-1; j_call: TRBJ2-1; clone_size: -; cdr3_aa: CASSLAGRSEQFF; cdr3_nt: TGCGCCAGCAGCTTGGCCGGGCGGAGTGAGCAGTTCTTC
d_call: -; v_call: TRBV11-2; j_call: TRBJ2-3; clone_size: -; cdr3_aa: CASSLVWRGANGLLGVRTDTQYF; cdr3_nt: TGTGCCAGCAGCTTAGTCTGGCGGGGAGCGAACGGATTACTGGGGGTCCGCACAGATACGCAGTATTTT
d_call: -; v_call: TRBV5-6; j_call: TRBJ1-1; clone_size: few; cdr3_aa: CATTGQGRWNTEAFF; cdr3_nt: TGTGCCACCACTGGGCAGGGAAGGTGGAACACTGAAGCTTTCTTT
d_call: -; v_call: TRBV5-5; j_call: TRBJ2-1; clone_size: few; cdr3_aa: CASSARDALGNEQFF; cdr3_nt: TGTGCCAGCAGCGCCAGGGACGCCTTAGGGAATGAGCAGTTCTTC
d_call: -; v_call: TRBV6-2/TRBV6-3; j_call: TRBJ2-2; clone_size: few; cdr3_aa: CASSPINPNSPGELFF; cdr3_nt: TGTGCCAGCAGTCCTATAAATCCAAACTCTCCTGGGGAGCTGTTTTTT